This T cell receptor (beta chain) was retrieved from a study of T cells in Graves' hyperthyroidism and ophthalmopathy. Study findings and constraints: Also found in blood were most expanded thyroid clonotypes above 0.001. Ophthalmopathy could be told apart from stable hyperthyroidism with a 13 V-J model.

TCR beta CDR3 sequences were amplified from RNA transcripts. HTBI primers drove first-round RT-PCR of the TCR CDR3. TCRdb redid the calling of the multiplex PCR reads with MiXCR, one entry per CDR3 protein. The table lists 400,000 or so distinct CDR3 sequences, approximately 14% of them singletons. V was pared by 0 bases and J by 1 base, with 4 bases between. Germline assignment: CDR1 LGHDT and CDR2 YNNKEL (reference sequence). This CDR3 has 14 residues. For ophthalmopathy patients, the Clinical Activity Score was at least 3 and the NOSPECS grade at least 4; duration was under 3 months. Uncontrolled infections, other autoimmune diseases, pregnancy or lactation led to exclusion of patients. This clonotype occurred many times. No antigen is known for it.

This chain connects TRBV3-1 to TRBJ2-1; no clear D. The sequence derives from a woman aged 60-70 years with Graves' ophthalmopathy. Sequencing input: blood. CDR3 in DNA: TGTGCCAGCAGCCAAGACCTGTCCTACAATGAGCAGTTCTTC. Amino acids: CASSQDLSYNEQFF.